The TCR beta chain under discussion was sequenced for a study of blood T cell repertoires in COVID-19. Study overall: PBMCs, B-cell-depleted T cells, or T cells provided the cDNA or gDNA that made up the material.

Germline CDR1 is SGHRS and CDR2 is YFSETQ. Trimming cost V 0 bases and J 4 bases, with 13 bases left between them. The CDR3 consists of 15 residues. Authors' data handling: Amplification from reference gene primers served as the basis for estimated nucleated cell counts. Clones were sequenced by immunoSEQ multiplex PCR, and TCRdb holds only the in-frame ones, with some missing. V, J and clone size were drawn from that table, and D and trimming were deduced from the DNA. This sample has fewer than 250,000 clones, with 88% found just once. This sequence originates from a human donor in a cohort sampled during active COVID-19. The sequencing sample was made of peripheral blood. The chain links TRBV5-1 to TRBJ1-2; D might be TRBD1 (5 bases). CDR3 sequence (DNA): TGCGCCAGCAGCTTGGATCATCCAGGGATCTATGGCTACACCTTC. Its protein product is CASSLDHPGIYGYTF. The variable domain in full, completed from reference TRBV5-1 and TRBJ1-2, reads KAGVTQTPRYLIKTRGQQVTLSCSPISGHRSVSWYQQTPGQGLQFLFEYFSETQRNKGNFPGRFSGRQFSNSRSEMNVSTLELGDSALYLCASSLDHPGIYGYTFGSGTRLTVV.